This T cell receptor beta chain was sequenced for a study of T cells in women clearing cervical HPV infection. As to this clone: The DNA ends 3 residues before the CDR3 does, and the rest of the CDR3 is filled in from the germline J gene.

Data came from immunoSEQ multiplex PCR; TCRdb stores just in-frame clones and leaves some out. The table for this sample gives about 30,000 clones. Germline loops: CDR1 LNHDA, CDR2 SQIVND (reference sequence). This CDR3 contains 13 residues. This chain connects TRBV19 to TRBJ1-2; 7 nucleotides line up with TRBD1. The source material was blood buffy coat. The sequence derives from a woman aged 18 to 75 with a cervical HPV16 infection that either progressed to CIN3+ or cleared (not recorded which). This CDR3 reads CASSRDSYNDYTF. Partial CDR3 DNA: TGTGCCAGTAGTCGGGACAGCTACAATGAC.